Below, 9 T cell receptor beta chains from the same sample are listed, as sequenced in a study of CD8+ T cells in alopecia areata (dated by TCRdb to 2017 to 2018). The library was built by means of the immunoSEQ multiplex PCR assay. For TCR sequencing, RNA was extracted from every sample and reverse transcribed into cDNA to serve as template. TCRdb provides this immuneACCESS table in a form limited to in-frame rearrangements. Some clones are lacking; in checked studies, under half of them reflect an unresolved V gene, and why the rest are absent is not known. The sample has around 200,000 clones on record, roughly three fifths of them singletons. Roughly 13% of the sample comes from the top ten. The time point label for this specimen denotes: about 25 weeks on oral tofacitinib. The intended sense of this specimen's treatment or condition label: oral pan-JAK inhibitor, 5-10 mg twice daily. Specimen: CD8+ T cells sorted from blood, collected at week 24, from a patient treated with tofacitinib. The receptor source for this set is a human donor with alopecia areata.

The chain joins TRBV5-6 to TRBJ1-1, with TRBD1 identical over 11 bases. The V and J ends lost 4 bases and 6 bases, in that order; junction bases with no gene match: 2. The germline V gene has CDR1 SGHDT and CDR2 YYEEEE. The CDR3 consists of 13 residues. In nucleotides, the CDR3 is TGTGCCAGCAGCCCGGGACAGGGGGCTGAAGCTTTCTTT. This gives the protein CASSPGQGAEAFF.

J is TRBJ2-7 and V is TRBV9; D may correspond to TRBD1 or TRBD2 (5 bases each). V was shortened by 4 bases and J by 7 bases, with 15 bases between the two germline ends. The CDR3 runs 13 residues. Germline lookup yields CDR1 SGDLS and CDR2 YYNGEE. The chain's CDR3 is CASSPETGGEQYF. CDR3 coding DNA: TGTGCCAGCAGCCCCGAAACTGGGGGAGAGCAGTACTTC. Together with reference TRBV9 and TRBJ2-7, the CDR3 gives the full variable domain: DSGVTQTPKHLITATGQRVTLRCSPRSGDLSVYWYQQSLDQGLQFLIQYYNGEERAKGNILERFSAQQFPDLHSELNLSSLELGDSALYFCASSPETGGEQYFGPGTRLTVT.

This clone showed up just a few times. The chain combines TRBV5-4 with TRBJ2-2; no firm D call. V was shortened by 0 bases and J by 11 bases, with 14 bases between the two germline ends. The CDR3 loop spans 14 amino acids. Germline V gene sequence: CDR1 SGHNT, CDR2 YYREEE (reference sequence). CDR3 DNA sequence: TGTGCCAGCAGCTTGGATCCGGGTTTTCGAGAGCTGTTTTTT. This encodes CASSLDPGFRELFF.

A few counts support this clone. CDR3 in DNA: TGTGCCACGGCGAGGTCAGGCAATCAGCCCCAGCATTTT. The encoded protein is CATARSGNQPQHF. The J gene is TRBJ1-5, the V gene TRBV15; D unclear. Germline lookup yields CDR1 LNHNV and CDR2 YYDKDF (reference sequence). V was trimmed by 9 bases and J by 2 bases, leaving 11 bases between them. The CDR3 is 13 amino acids. Variable domain in full (rest from reference TRBV15 and TRBJ1-5): DAMVIQNPRYQVTQFGKPVTLSCSQTLNHNVMYWYQQKSSQAPKLLFHYYDKDFNNEADTPDNFQSRRPNTSFCFLDIRSPGLGDTAMYLCATARSGNQPQHFGDGTRLSIL.

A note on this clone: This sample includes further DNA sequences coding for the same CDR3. CDR3 protein: CASRGDRNIQYF. DNA for the CDR3: TGTGCCAGCAGAGGAGACAGGAACATTCAGTACTTC. V is TRBV2 and J is TRBJ2-4; weak D call: TRBD1 (6 bases). The CDR3 extends over 12 amino acids. V was clipped by 6 bases and J by 7 bases, with 10 bases between them. From germline, CDR1 is SNHLY and CDR2 FYNNEI.

CDR3 amino acids: CSALISGRTDTQYF. DNA for the CDR3: TGCAGCGCCCTTATTAGCGGGAGGACAGATACGCAGTATTTT. This chain joins TRBV29-1 and TRBJ2-3, with 10 nucleotides matching TRBD2. The CDR3 contains 14 residues. Trimming took 7 bases from V and 3 from J; bases not matched to a gene: 7. The V gene's germline CDR1 is SQVTM and CDR2 ANQGSEA.

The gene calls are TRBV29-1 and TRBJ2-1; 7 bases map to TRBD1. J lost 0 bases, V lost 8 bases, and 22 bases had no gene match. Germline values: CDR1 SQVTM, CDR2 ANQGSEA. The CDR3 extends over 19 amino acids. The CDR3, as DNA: TGCAGCTCCATAACAAGGGGCAACAGGGGAGCTGGCTCCTACAATGAGCAGTTCTTC. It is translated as CSSITRGNRGAGSYNEQFF.

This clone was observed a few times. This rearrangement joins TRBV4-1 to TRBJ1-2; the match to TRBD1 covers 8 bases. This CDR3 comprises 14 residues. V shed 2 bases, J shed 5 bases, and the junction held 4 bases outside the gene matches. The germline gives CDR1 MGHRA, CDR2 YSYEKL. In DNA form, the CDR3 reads TGCGCCAGCAGCCAATCGACAGGGGTGTATGGCTACACCTTC. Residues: CASSQSTGVYGYTF.

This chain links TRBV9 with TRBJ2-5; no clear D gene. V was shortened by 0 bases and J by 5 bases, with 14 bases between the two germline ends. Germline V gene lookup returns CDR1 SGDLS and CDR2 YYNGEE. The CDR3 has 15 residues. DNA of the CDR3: TGTGCCAGCAGCGTAGCGGGTGGTGGAACGGAGACCCAGTACTTC. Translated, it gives CASSVAGGGTETQYF.